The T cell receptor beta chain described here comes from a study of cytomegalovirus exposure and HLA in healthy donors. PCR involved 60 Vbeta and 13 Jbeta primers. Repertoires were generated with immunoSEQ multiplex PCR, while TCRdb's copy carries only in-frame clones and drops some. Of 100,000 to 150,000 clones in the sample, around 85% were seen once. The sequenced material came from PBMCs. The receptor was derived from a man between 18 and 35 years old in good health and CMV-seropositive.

CDR3 nucleotide sequence: TGTGCCAGCAGCTTTTACATTCTGGACAAGGGGATCTCTGGGGCCAACGTCCTGACTTTC. Translation gives CASSFYILDKGISGANVLTF. V usage is TRBV7-6 and J usage is TRBJ2-6, with D tentatively TRBD1 (5 bases). Trimming removed 3 bases from V and 0 bases from J, with 21 bases in between. The CDR3 covers 20 residues. CDR1 and CDR2 from the germline V gene are SGHVS and FNYEAQ. Combining the CDR3 with reference TRBV7-6 and TRBJ2-6 gives the whole variable domain GAGVSQSPRYKVTKRGQDVALRCDPISGHVSLYWYRQALGQGPEFLTYFNYEAQQDKSGLPNDRFSAERPEGSISTLTIQRTEQRDSAMYRCASSFYILDKGISGANVLTFGAGSRLTVL.